These T cell receptor beta chains were read from a single sample in a study of T cells after yellow fever vaccination. TCRdb used MiXCR to reprocess the 5' RACE reads, holding one entry per CDR3 protein. The table lists about 220,000 distinct CDR3 sequences, roughly 3.3% of them singletons. Sequenced material: CD4+ T cells sorted from PBMCs, taken 10 days after the yellow fever booster vaccination. These receptors came from a man between 18 and 35 years old who received the YFV17D yellow fever vaccine. Each CDR3 is given with its conserved first and last residue. D genes are given only for firm matches. Not all rows give a size; the values are once, few, many and, for expanded clones, a class.

clone size: many; V gene: TRBV12-3/TRBV12-4; J gene: TRBJ2-4; D gene: TRBD1; CDR3 protein: CASSLGQGNIQYF; CDR3 DNA: TGTGCCAGCAGTTTAGGACAGGGGAACATTCAGTACTTC
clone size: many; V gene: TRBV7-2; J gene: TRBJ2-2; D gene: -; CDR3 protein: CASRFTGTGELFF; CDR3 DNA: TGTGCCAGCAGATTTACAGGCACCGGGGAGCTGTTTTTT
clone size: few; V gene: TRBV19; J gene: TRBJ1-5; D gene: TRBD1; CDR3 protein: CASGEEAGGLNQPQHF; CDR3 DNA: TGTGCCAGCGGGGAGGAGGCAGGGGGCTTAAATCAGCCCCAGCATTTT
clone size: many; V gene: TRBV30; J gene: TRBJ2-3; D gene: -; CDR3 protein: CAWSEGSDTQYF; CDR3 DNA: TGTGCCTGGTCGGAAGGATCAGATACGCAGTATTTT
clone size: -; V gene: TRBV12-3/TRBV12-4; J gene: TRBJ2-2; D gene: TRBD2; CDR3 protein: CASRLAVLAGELFF; CDR3 DNA: TGTGCCAGCAGACTAGCGGTGTTGGCTGGGGAGCTGTTTTTT
clone size: few; V gene: TRBV14; J gene: TRBJ2-6; D gene: -; CDR3 protein: CASSQLGGSGANVLTF; CDR3 DNA: TGTGCCAGCAGCCAACTGGGGGGCTCTGGGGCCAACGTCCTGACTTTC
clone size: many; V gene: TRBV7-3; J gene: TRBJ2-4; D gene: -; CDR3 protein: CASSPSGAKNIQYF; CDR3 DNA: TGTGCCAGCTCTCCCAGCGGGGCCAAAAACATTCAGTACTTC
clone size: few; V gene: TRBV7-3; J gene: TRBJ2-2; D gene: TRBD1; CDR3 protein: CASSPRDRATGELFF; CDR3 DNA: TGTGCCAGCAGCCCTAGGGACAGGGCCACCGGGGAGCTGTTTTTT
clone size: many; V gene: TRBV5-1; J gene: TRBJ1-1; D gene: -; CDR3 protein: CASSLYSANTEAFF; CDR3 DNA: TGCGCCAGCAGCTTGTATTCAGCAAACACTGAAGCTTTCTTT
clone size: -; V gene: TRBV7-6; J gene: TRBJ1-3; D gene: -; CDR3 protein: CASYPGGSGNTIYF; CDR3 DNA: TGTGCCAGCTACCCGGGGGGATCTGGAAACACCATATATTTT
clone size: -; V gene: TRBV5-1; J gene: TRBJ1-2; D gene: -; CDR3 protein: CASSEAGGRYNYGYTF; CDR3 DNA: TGCGCCAGCAGCGAAGCCGGGGGTCGCTACAACTATGGCTACACCTTC
clone size: -; V gene: TRBV14; J gene: TRBJ2-5; D gene: -; CDR3 protein: CASSHNVVETQYF; CDR3 DNA: TGTGCCAGCAGCCATAACGTGGTGGAGACCCAGTACTTC
clone size: few; V gene: TRBV12-3/TRBV12-4; J gene: TRBJ2-3; D gene: -; CDR3 protein: CASRSGGGADTQYF; CDR3 DNA: TGTGCCAGCAGATCCGGTGGAGGGGCAGATACGCAGTATTTT
clone size: -; V gene: TRBV10-1; J gene: TRBJ2-3; D gene: TRBD2; CDR3 protein: CASQAGGTDTQYF; CDR3 DNA: TGCGCCAGCCAAGCGGGGGGAACAGATACGCAGTATTTT
clone size: medium-sized; V gene: TRBV5-1; J gene: TRBJ1-1; D gene: -; CDR3 protein: CASRLGGENTEAFF; CDR3 DNA: TGCGCCAGCAGGCTTGGTGGGGAGAACACTGAAGCTTTCTTT
clone size: many; V gene: TRBV19; J gene: TRBJ1-5; D gene: -; CDR3 protein: CASSISGSQPQHF; CDR3 DNA: TGTGCCAGTAGTATTTCCGGGAGTCAGCCCCAGCATTTT
clone size: many; V gene: TRBV4-3; J gene: TRBJ2-6; D gene: -; CDR3 protein: CASSHNSGANVLTF; CDR3 DNA: TGCGCCAGCAGCCACAATTCTGGGGCCAACGTCCTGACTTTC
clone size: few; V gene: TRBV5-6; J gene: TRBJ2-3; D gene: -; CDR3 protein: CASSLGLVQPTDTQYF; CDR3 DNA: TGTGCCAGCAGCTTGGGGTTAGTGCAACCCACAGATACGCAGTATTTT
clone size: many; V gene: TRBV6-6; J gene: TRBJ1-2; D gene: TRBD1; CDR3 protein: CASRTLPGQGLGYTF; CDR3 DNA: TGTGCCAGCAGAACTTTACCGGGACAGGGGCTTGGCTACACCTTC
clone size: many; V gene: TRBV2; J gene: TRBJ2-5; D gene: -; CDR3 protein: CASSKLAETQYF; CDR3 DNA: TGTGCCAGCAGTAAGCTAGCAGAGACCCAGTACTTC
clone size: many; V gene: TRBV5-6; J gene: TRBJ2-3; D gene: TRBD2; CDR3 protein: CASRAQASGGIDTQYF; CDR3 DNA: TGTGCCAGCAGAGCGCAGGCTAGCGGGGGTATAGATACGCAGTATTTT
clone size: few; V gene: TRBV9; J gene: TRBJ2-5; D gene: TRBD2; CDR3 protein: CASSSWTSGDGKETQYF; CDR3 DNA: TGTGCCAGCAGCTCCTGGACTAGCGGGGACGGGAAAGAGACCCAGTACTTC
clone size: -; V gene: TRBV5-1; J gene: TRBJ2-2; D gene: TRBD1; CDR3 protein: CASGHGQVDTGELFF; CDR3 DNA: TGCGCCAGCGGTCATGGACAGGTCGACACCGGGGAGCTGTTTTTT
clone size: many; V gene: TRBV10-3; J gene: TRBJ2-3; D gene: TRBD2; CDR3 protein: CAISGGGTDTQYF; CDR3 DNA: TGTGCCATCAGCGGGGGGGGCACAGATACGCAGTATTTT
clone size: many; V gene: TRBV4-3; J gene: TRBJ1-4; D gene: TRBD1; CDR3 protein: CASSQSGTAYEKLFF; CDR3 DNA: TGCGCCAGCAGCCAGTCCGGGACAGCCTATGAAAAACTGTTTTTT
clone size: few; V gene: TRBV6-1; J gene: TRBJ2-2; D gene: -; CDR3 protein: CASRQGPNTGELFF; CDR3 DNA: TGTGCCAGCAGACAGGGACCGAACACCGGGGAGCTGTTTTTT
clone size: -; V gene: TRBV2; J gene: TRBJ2-3; D gene: -; CDR3 protein: CASSSASYTDTQYF; CDR3 DNA: TGTGCCAGCAGCAGTGCTTCCTACACAGATACGCAGTATTTT
clone size: -; V gene: TRBV5-1; J gene: TRBJ2-3; D gene: -; CDR3 protein: CASSSTRRDTQYF; CDR3 DNA: TGCGCCAGCAGCTCTACTAGGAGAGATACGCAGTATTTT
clone size: -; V gene: TRBV5-6; J gene: TRBJ1-6; D gene: TRBD1; CDR3 protein: CASSPLTGTANSPLHF; CDR3 DNA: TGTGCCAGCAGCCCTTTGACCGGGACAGCGAATTCACCCCTCCACTTT
clone size: many; V gene: TRBV12-3/TRBV12-4; J gene: TRBJ1-1; D gene: -; CDR3 protein: CASSLFGRLNTEAFF; CDR3 DNA: TGTGCCAGCAGTTTATTTGGCAGGTTGAACACTGAAGCTTTCTTT
clone size: -; V gene: TRBV29-1; J gene: TRBJ2-5; D gene: -; CDR3 protein: CSATRGSAGETQYF; CDR3 DNA: TGCAGCGCCACCCGGGGTAGCGCTGGGGAGACCCAGTACTTC
clone size: many; V gene: TRBV5-1; J gene: TRBJ1-2; D gene: -; CDR3 protein: CASSQREANYGYTF; CDR3 DNA: TGCGCCAGCAGCCAGCGAGAAGCTAACTATGGCTACACCTTC
clone size: -; V gene: TRBV7-9; J gene: TRBJ2-5; D gene: TRBD2; CDR3 protein: CASSLLAGGRETQYF; CDR3 DNA: TGTGCCAGCAGCTTACTAGCGGGGGGGCGCGAGACCCAGTACTTC
clone size: many; V gene: TRBV5-1; J gene: TRBJ2-3; D gene: -; CDR3 protein: CASSFQVTDTQYF; CDR3 DNA: TGCGCCAGCAGCTTCCAAGTCACAGATACGCAGTATTTT
clone size: few; V gene: TRBV2; J gene: TRBJ2-6; D gene: TRBD1; CDR3 protein: CASRRGLGTGSGANVLTF; CDR3 DNA: TGTGCCAGCAGGAGGGGTCTGGGGACAGGCTCTGGGGCCAACGTCCTGACTTTC
clone size: many; V gene: TRBV5-4; J gene: TRBJ2-2; D gene: TRBD2; CDR3 protein: CASSYGTSGYTGELFF; CDR3 DNA: TGTGCCAGCAGCTATGGGACTAGCGGATACACCGGGGAGCTGTTTTTT
clone size: -; V gene: TRBV6-5; J gene: TRBJ1-6; D gene: -; CDR3 protein: CASKASYNSPLHF; CDR3 DNA: TGTGCCAGCAAAGCCTCCTATAATTCACCCCTCCACTTT
clone size: many; V gene: TRBV12-3/TRBV12-4; J gene: TRBJ2-1; D gene: TRBD1; CDR3 protein: CASSSSTGKPPNEQFF; CDR3 DNA: TGTGCCAGCAGTTCCTCGACAGGGAAACCCCCCAATGAGCAGTTCTTC
clone size: few; V gene: TRBV20-1; J gene: TRBJ1-6; D gene: TRBD1; CDR3 protein: CSARGQTGANSPLHF; CDR3 DNA: TGCAGTGCTAGAGGCCAGACAGGGGCCAATTCACCCCTCCACTTT
clone size: many; V gene: TRBV3-1; J gene: TRBJ2-1; D gene: -; CDR3 protein: CASSQDRGNEQFF; CDR3 DNA: TGTGCCAGCAGCCAAGATCGAGGCAATGAGCAGTTCTTC
clone size: -; V gene: TRBV5-4; J gene: TRBJ2-1; D gene: TRBD1; CDR3 protein: CASRDGQGPYNEQFF; CDR3 DNA: TGTGCCAGCAGAGACGGACAGGGGCCCTACAATGAGCAGTTCTTC
clone size: many; V gene: TRBV7-7; J gene: TRBJ2-1; D gene: TRBD2; CDR3 protein: CASSLDLGGWNEQFF; CDR3 DNA: TGTGCCAGCAGCTTAGATCTCGGGGGGTGGAATGAGCAGTTCTTC
clone size: -; V gene: TRBV5-8; J gene: TRBJ2-2; D gene: -; CDR3 protein: CASRPGPVTGELFF; CDR3 DNA: TGTGCCAGCAGACCCGGACCGGTCACCGGGGAGCTGTTTTTT
clone size: -; V gene: TRBV3-1; J gene: TRBJ2-3; D gene: -; CDR3 protein: CASSHQPSTDTQYF; CDR3 DNA: TGTGCCAGCAGCCACCAGCCTAGCACAGATACGCAGTATTTT
clone size: -; V gene: TRBV29-1; J gene: TRBJ1-5; D gene: TRBD1; CDR3 protein: CSVAETGGPNQPQHF; CDR3 DNA: TGCAGCGTTGCCGAAACAGGGGGCCCCAACCAGCCCCAGCATTTT
clone size: -; V gene: TRBV7-2; J gene: TRBJ2-7; D gene: -; CDR3 protein: CASSLYLQTSYEQYF; CDR3 DNA: TGTGCCAGCAGCTTATATCTCCAAACTAGCTACGAGCAGTACTTC
clone size: many; V gene: TRBV6-2/TRBV6-3; J gene: TRBJ2-7; D gene: -; CDR3 protein: CASSPQTTYEQYF; CDR3 DNA: TGTGCCAGCAGTCCTCAAACAACGTACGAGCAGTACTTC
clone size: many; V gene: TRBV5-1; J gene: TRBJ2-3; D gene: -; CDR3 protein: CASARPGTDTQYF; CDR3 DNA: TGCGCCAGCGCACGACCCGGGACAGATACGCAGTATTTT
clone size: many; V gene: TRBV6-6; J gene: TRBJ1-1; D gene: -; CDR3 protein: CASSRRGTRNTEAFF; CDR3 DNA: TGTGCCAGCAGTAGAAGAGGGACGAGGAACACTGAAGCTTTCTTT
clone size: many; V gene: TRBV5-1; J gene: TRBJ1-4; D gene: -; CDR3 protein: CASSLVPTRQREKLFF; CDR3 DNA: TGCGCCAGCAGCTTGGTCCCCACCAGGCAGCGAGAAAAACTGTTTTTT
clone size: many; V gene: TRBV7-9; J gene: TRBJ2-7; D gene: -; CDR3 protein: CASSLTTVSYEQYF; CDR3 DNA: TGTGCCAGCAGCTTGACTACCGTCTCCTACGAGCAGTACTTC
clone size: few; V gene: TRBV29-1; J gene: TRBJ2-1; D gene: TRBD1; CDR3 protein: CSAETDRGNEKFF; CDR3 DNA: TGCAGCGCCGAAACGGACAGGGGCAATGAGAAGTTCTTC
clone size: -; V gene: TRBV7-3; J gene: TRBJ2-3; D gene: TRBD2; CDR3 protein: CASSLGTSGLTDTQYF; CDR3 DNA: TGTGCCAGCAGCCTAGGGACTAGCGGCCTCACAGATACGCAGTATTTT